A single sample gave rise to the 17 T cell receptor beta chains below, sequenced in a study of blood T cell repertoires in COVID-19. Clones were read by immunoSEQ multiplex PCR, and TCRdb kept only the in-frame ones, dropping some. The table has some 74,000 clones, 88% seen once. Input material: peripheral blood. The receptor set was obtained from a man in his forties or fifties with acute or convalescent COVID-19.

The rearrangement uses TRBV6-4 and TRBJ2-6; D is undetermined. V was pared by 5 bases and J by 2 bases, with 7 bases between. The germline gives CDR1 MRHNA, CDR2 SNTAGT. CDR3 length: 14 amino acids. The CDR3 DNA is TGTGCCAGCAGTTCAAACACTGGGGCCAACGTCCTGACTTTC. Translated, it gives CASSSNTGANVLTF.

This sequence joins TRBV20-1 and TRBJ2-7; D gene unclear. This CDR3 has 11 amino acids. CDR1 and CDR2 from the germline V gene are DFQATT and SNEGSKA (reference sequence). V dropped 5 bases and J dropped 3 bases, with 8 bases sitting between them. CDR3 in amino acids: CSASIDYEQYF. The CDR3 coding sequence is TGCAGTGCTTCTATCGACTACGAGCAGTACTTC.

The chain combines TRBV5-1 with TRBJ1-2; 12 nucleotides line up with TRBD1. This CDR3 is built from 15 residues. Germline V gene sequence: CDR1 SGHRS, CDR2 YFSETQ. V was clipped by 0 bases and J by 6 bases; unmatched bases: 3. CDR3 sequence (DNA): TGCGCCAGCAGCTTGGAGGGACAGGGGGCAGATGGCTACACCTTC. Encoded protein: CASSLEGQGADGYTF.

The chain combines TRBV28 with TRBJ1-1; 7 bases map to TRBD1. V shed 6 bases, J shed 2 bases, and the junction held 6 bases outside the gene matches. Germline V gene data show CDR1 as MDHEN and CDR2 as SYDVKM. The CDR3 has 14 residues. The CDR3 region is CASSPGGRNTEAFF. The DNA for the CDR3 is TGTGCCAGCAGCCCAGGGGGGCGCAACACTGAAGCTTTCTTT.

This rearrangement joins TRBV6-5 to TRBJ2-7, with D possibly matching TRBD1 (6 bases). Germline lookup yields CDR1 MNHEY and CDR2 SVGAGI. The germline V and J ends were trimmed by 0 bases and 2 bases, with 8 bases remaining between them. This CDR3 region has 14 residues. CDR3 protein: CASSYSSGAYEQYF. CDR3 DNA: TGTGCCAGCAGTTACTCGTCAGGGGCCTACGAGCAGTACTTC.

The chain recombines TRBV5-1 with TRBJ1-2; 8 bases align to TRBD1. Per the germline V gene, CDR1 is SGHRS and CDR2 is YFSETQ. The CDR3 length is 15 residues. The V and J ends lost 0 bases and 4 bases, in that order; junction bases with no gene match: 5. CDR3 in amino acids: CASSLGETGAYGYTF. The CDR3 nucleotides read TGCGCCAGCAGCTTGGGCGAGACAGGGGCCTATGGCTACACCTTC.

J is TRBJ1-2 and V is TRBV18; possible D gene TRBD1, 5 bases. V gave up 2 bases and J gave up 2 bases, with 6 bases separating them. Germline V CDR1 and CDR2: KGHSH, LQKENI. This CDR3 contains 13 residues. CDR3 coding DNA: TGTGCCAGCTCACCAAAGGGGAACTATGGCTACACCTTC. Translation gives CASSPKGNYGYTF.

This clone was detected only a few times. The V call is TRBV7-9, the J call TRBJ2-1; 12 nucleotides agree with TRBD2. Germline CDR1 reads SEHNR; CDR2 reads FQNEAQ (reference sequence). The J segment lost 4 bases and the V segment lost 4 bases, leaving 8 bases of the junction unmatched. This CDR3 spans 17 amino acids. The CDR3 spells CASSYLGLAGTYNEQFF. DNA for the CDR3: TGTGCCAGCAGCTACCTAGGACTAGCGGGGACTTACAATGAGCAGTTCTTC.

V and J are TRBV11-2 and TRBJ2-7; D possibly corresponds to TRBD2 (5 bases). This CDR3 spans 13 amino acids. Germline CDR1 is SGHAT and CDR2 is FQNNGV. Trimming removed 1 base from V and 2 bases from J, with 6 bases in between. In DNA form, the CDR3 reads TGTGCCAGCAGCTTAGGCGGGCCCTACGAGCAGTACTTC. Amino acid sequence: CASSLGGPYEQYF.

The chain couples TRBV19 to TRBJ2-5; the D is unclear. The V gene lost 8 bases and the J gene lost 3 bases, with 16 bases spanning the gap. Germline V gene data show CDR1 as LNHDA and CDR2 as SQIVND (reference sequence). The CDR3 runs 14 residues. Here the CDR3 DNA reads TGTGCCAGTGCCCTTGATCTTCAGAAAGAGACCCAGTACTTC. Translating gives CASALDLQKETQYF. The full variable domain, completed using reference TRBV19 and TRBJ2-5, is DGGITQSPKYLFRKEGQNVTLSCEQNLNHDAMYWYRQDPGQGLRLIYYSQIVNDFQKGDIAEGYSVSREKKESFPLTVTSAQKNPTAFYLCASALDLQKETQYFGPGTRLLVL.

The CDR3 DNA is TGTGCCAGCAAGGACAGTTATAATTCACCCCTCCACTTT. Translating gives CASKDSYNSPLHF. The chain carries TRBV27 and TRBJ1-6; D perhaps matches TRBD1 (6 bases). The germline gives CDR1 MNHEY, CDR2 SMNVEV (reference sequence). The CDR3 extends over 13 amino acids. Trimming pared 7 bases from V and 4 bases from J, leaving 8 bases between.

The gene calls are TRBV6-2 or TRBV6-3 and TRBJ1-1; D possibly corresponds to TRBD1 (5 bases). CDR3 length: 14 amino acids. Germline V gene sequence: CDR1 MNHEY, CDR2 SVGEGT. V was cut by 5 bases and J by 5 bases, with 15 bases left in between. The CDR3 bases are TGTGCCAGCAGTAGACCGGGACTGAGAACTGAAGCTTTCTTT. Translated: CASSRPGLRTEAFF.

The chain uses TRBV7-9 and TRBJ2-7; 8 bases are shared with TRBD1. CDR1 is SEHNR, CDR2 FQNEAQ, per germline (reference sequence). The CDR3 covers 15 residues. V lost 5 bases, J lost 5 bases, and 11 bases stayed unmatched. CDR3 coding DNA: TGTGCCAGCAGCATCCTGAGGACAGGGATAAACGAGCAGTACTTC. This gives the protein CASSILRTGINEQYF.

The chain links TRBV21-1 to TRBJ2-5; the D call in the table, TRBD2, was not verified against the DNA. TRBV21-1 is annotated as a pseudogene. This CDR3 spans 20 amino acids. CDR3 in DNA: TGTGCCAGCAGCCCCCAAGGGGAGGGAACCACGGACCTTGACCAAGAGACCCAGTACTTC. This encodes CASSPQGEGTTDLDQETQYF.

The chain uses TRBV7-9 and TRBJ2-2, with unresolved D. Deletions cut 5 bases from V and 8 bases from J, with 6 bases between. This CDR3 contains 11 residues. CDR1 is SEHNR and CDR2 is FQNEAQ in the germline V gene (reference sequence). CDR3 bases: TGTGCCAGCAGCCCCCGGGGGGAGCTGTTTTTT. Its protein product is CASSPRGELFF.

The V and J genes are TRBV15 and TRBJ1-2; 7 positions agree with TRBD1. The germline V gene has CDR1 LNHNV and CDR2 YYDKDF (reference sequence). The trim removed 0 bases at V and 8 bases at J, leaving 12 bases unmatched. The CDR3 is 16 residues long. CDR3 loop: CATSREVGTVIGGYTF. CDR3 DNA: TGTGCCACCAGCAGAGAAGTAGGGACAGTTATCGGAGGCTACACCTTC.

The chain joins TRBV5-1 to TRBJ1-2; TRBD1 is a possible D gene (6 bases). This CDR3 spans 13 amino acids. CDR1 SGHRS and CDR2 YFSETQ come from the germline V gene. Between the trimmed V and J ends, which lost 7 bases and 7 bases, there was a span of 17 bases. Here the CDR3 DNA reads TGCGCCAGCTCCTCGACAGGACCGTCTGGCTACACCTTC. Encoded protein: CASSSTGPSGYTF.